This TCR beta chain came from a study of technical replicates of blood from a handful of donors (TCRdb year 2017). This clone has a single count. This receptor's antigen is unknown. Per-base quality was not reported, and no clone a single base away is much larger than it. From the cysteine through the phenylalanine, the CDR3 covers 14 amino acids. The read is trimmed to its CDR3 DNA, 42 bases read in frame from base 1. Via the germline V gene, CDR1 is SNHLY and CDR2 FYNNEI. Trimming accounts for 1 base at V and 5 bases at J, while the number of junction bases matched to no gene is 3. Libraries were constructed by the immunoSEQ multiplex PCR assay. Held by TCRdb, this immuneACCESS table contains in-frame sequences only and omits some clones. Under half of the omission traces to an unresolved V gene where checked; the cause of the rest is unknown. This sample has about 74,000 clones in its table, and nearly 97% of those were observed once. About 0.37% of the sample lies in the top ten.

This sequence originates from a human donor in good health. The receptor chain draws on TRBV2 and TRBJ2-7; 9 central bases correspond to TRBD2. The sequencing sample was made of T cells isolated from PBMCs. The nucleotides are TGTGCCAGCAGTGAAGGGCGGGAGGGCGACGAGCAGTACTTC. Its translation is CASSEGREGDEQYF.